This record looks at one T cell receptor (beta chain) sequence and its context. This CDR3 is also generated by other DNA sequences in the sample. This study enrolled people aged about 18 to 100 from around 25 US geographic areas. J was trimmed by 1 base and V by 2 bases; bases with no gene match: 1. This CDR3 has 14 residues. Germline-derived CDR1 and CDR2 are MNHEY and SMNVEV (reference sequence). Source study methods: Reference gene primer amplification gave estimated nucleated cell counts. The table came from immunoSEQ multiplex PCR; TCRdb's copy has only in-frame clones and leaves some out. That table furnishes V, J and clone size, whereas the DNA furnished D and trimming. The profile shows approximately 250,000 clones, around 88% of them singletons. The data derive from a study of blood T cell repertoires in COVID-19. On the study more broadly: The United States, Italy and Spain provided the acute and convalescent COVID-19 samples.

The rearrangement links TRBV27 to TRBJ1-1; 7 bases line up with TRBD1. Sequenced material: PBMCs or T cells enriched from blood (not recorded which). The sequence came from a woman aged 40 to 50 with acute COVID-19. In DNA, the CDR3 is TGTGCCAGCAGTTTAAGACAGGGGAACACTGAAGCTTTCTTT. As protein: CASSLRQGNTEAFF.